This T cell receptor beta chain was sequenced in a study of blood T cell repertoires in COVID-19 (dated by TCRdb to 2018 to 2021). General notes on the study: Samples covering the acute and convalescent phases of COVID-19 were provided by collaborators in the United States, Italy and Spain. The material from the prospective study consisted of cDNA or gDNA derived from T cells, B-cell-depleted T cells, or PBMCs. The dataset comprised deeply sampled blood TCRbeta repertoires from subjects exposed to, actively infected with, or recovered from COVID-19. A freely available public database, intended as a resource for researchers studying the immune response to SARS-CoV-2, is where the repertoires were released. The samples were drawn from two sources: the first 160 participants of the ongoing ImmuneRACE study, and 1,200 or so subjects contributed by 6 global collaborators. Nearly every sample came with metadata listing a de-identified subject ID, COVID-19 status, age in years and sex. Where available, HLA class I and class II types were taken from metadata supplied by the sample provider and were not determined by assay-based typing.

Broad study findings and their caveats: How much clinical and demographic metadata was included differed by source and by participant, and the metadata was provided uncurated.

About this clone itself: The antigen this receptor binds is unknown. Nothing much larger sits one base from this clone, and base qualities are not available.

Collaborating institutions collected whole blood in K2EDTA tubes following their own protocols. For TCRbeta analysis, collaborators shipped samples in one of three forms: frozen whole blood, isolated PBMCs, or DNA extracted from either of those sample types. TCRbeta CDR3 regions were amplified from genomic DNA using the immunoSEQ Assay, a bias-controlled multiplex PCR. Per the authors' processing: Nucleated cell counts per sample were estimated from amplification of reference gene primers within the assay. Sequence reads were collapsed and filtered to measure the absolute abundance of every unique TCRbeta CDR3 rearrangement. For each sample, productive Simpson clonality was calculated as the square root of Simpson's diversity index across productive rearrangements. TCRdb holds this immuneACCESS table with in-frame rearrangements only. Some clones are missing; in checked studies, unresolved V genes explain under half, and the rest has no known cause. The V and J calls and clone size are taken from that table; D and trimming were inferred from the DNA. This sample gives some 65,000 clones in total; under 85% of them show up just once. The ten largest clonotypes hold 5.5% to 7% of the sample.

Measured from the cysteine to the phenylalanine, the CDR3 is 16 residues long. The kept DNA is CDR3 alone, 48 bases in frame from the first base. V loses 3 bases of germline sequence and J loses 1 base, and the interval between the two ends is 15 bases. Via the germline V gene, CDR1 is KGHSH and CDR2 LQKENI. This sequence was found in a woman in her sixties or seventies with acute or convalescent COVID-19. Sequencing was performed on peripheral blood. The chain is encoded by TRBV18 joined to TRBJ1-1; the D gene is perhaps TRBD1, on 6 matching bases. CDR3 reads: CASSPSTGLTNTEAFF. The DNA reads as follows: TGTGCCAGCTCACCGTCGACAGGTCTCACGAACACTGAAGCTTTCTTT. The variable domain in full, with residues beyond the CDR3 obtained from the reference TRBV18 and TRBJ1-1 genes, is NAGVMQNPRHLVRRRGQEARLRCSPMKGHSHVYWYRQLPEEGLKFMVYLQKENIIDESGMPKERFSAEFPKEGPSILRIQQVVRGDSAAYFCASSPSTGLTNTEAFFGQGTRLTVV.